This TCR beta chain was found in a study of immune cell composition in non-small cell lung cancer. The repertoire was sequenced with immunoSEQ multiplex PCR; TCRdb's copy has only in-frame clones and lacks some. The sample lists roughly 7,000 clones; 70% were seen once. The sequence derives from a human donor with non-small cell lung cancer. What was sequenced was lung tumor tissue.

The CDR3 region has the DNA TGTGCCAGCTCACGACAGGCATATTATGGCTACACCTTC. It specifies CASSRQAYYGYTF. V usage is TRBV18 and J usage is TRBJ1-2; the D gene is possibly TRBD1 (6 bases). V shed 4 bases and J shed 5 bases, with 11 bases lying between them. The CDR3 totals 13 residues. The germline V gene has CDR1 KGHSH and CDR2 LQKENI. Full variable domain (outside the CDR3, taken from reference TRBV18 and TRBJ1-2): NAGVMQNPRHLVRRRGQEARLRCSPMKGHSHVYWYRQLPEEGLKFMVYLQKENIIDESGMPKERFSAEFPKEGPSILRIQQVVRGDSAAYFCASSRQAYYGYTFGSGTRLTVV.